The T cell receptor beta chain described here comes from a study of low-dose radiotherapy and immunotherapy resistance in tumors. The CDR3 sequence is 12 residues long. Germline values: CDR1 SQVTM, CDR2 ANQGSEA. Unmatched junction bases numbered 7, after V lost 6 bases and J lost 5 bases. TRAV- and TRBV-specific primers were used for first-strand cDNA, which covered alpha and beta chains. TCR amplification ran roughly 20 PCR cycles using constant-region and V-primer adapter primers. TCRdb re-analysed the reads in MiXCR, keeping a single row per CDR3 protein. The sample has just over 90,000 distinct CDR3 sequences; 20% to 25% are singletons. This clonotype occurred many times. Time point specified: after trial treatment. Described treatment: LDRT plus nivolumab, ipilimumab, low-dose cyclophosphamide and aspirin (RACIN trial).

The sample in question was PBMCs, obtained after low-dose radiotherapy plus immunotherapy. The receptor's source is a female donor with ovarian cancer. The V gene is TRBV29-1, the J gene TRBJ2-7; 7 bases line up with TRBD1. CDR3: CSVQTGDHEQYF. The CDR3 DNA reads as TGCAGCGTACAAACAGGGGACCACGAGCAGTACTTC.